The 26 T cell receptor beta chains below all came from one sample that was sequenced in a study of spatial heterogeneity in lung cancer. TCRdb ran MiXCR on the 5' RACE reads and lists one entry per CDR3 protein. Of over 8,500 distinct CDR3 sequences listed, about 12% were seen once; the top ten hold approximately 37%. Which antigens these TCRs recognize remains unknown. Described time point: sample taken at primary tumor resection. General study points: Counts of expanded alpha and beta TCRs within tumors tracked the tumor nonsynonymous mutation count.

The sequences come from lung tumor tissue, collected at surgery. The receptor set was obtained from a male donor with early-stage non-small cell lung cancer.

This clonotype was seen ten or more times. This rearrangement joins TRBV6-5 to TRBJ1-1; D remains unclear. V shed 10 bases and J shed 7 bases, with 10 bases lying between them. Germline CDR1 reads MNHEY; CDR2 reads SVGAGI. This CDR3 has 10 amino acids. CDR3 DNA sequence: TGTGCCATCGGAGTTGGTGAAGCTTTCTTT. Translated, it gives CAIGVGEAFF.

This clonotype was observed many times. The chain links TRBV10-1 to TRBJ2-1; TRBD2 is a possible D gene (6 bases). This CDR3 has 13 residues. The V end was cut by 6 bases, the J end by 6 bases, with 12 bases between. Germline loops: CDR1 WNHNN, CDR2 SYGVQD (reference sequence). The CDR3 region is CASSEQAGNEQFF. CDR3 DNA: TGCGCCAGCAGCGAACAAGCGGGCAATGAGCAGTTCTTC.

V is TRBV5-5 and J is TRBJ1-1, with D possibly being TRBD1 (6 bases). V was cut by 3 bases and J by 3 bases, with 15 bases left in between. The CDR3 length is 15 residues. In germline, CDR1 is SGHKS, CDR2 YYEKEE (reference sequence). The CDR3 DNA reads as TGTGCCAGCAGCTCGATGGGCTCAGGGGACACTGAAGCTTTCTTT. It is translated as CASSSMGSGDTEAFF.

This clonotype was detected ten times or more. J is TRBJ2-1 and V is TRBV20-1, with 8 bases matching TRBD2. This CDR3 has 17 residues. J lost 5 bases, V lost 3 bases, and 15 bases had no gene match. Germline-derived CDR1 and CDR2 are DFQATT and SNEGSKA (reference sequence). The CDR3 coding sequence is TGCAGTGCTAGGACCCTTCGGCTTAGCGGGGACGACAATGAGCAGTTCTTC. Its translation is CSARTLRLSGDDNEQFF.

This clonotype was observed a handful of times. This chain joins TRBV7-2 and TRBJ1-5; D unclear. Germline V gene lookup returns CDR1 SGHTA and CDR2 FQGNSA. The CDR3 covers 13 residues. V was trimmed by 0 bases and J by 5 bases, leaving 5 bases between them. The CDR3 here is CASSLARDQPQHF. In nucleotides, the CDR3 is TGTGCCAGCAGCTTAGCGCGGGATCAGCCCCAGCATTTT.

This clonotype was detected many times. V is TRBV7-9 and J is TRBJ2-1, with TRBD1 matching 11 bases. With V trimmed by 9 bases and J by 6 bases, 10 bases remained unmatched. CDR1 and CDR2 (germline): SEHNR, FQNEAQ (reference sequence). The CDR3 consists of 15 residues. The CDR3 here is CASPPGQGVPNEQFF. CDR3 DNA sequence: TGTGCCAGTCCCCCGGGACAGGGGGTACCCAATGAGCAGTTCTTC.

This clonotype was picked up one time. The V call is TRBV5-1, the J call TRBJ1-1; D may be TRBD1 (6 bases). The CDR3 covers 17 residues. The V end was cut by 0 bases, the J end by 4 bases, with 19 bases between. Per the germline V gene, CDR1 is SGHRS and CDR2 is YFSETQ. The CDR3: CASSLEIGGRATTEAFF. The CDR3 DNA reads TGCGCCAGCAGCTTGGAGATCGGGGGCAGGGCGACCACTGAAGCTTTCTTT.

CDR3 in amino acids: CASSVVGGELFF. CDR3 sequence (DNA): TGTGCCAGCAGCGTAGTCGGCGGGGAGCTGTTTTTT. The V gene is TRBV9, the J gene TRBJ2-2; D not certain. The V gene lost 0 bases and the J gene lost 7 bases, with 4 bases spanning the gap. The CDR3 is 12 residues long. The V gene's germline CDR1 is SGDLS and CDR2 YYNGEE. The full variable domain, rest sourced from reference TRBV9 and TRBJ2-2, is DSGVTQTPKHLITATGQRVTLRCSPRSGDLSVYWYQQSLDQGLQFLIQYYNGEERAKGNILERFSAQQFPDLHSELNLSSLELGDSALYFCASSVVGGELFFGEGSRLTVL.

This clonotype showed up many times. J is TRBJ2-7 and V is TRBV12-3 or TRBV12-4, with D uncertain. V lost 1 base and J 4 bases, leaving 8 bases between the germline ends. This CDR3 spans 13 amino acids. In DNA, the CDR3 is TGTGCCAGCAGTTTAGATACAGAGTACGAGCAGTACTTC. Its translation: CASSLDTEYEQYF.

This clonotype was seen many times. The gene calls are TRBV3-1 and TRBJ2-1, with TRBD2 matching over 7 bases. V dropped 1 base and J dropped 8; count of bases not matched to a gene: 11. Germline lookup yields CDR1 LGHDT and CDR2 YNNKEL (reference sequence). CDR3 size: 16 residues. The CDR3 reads CASSQVEGAGVHEQFF. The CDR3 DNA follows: TGTGCCAGCAGCCAAGTCGAAGGGGCGGGGGTCCATGAGCAGTTCTTC.

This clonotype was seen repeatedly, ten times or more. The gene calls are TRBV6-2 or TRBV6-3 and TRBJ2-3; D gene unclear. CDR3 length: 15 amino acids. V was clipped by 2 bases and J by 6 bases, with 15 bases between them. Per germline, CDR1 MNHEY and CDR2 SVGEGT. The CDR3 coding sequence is TGTGCCAGCAGTTACAGGGCAGGAAGAATGGATACGCAGTATTTT. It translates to CASSYRAGRMDTQYF.

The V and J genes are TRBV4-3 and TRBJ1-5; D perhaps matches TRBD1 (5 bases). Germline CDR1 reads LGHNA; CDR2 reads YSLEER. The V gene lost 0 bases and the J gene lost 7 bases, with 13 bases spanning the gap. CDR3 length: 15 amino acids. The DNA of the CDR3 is TGCGCCAGCAGCCAAGATTGGGAGGGACGGCAGCCCCAGCATTTT. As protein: CASSQDWEGRQPQHF.

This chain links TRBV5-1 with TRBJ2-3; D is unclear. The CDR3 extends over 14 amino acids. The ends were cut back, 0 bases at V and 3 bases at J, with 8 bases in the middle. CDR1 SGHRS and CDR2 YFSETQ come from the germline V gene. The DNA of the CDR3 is TGCGCCAGCAGCTTGGGGCAAGCAACAGATACGCAGTATTTT. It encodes CASSLGQATDTQYF. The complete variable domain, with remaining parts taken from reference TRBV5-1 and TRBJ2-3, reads KAGVTQTPRYLIKTRGQQVTLSCSPISGHRSVSWYQQTPGQGLQFLFEYFSETQRNKGNFPGRFSGRQFSNSRSEMNVSTLELGDSALYLCASSLGQATDTQYFGPGTRLTVL.

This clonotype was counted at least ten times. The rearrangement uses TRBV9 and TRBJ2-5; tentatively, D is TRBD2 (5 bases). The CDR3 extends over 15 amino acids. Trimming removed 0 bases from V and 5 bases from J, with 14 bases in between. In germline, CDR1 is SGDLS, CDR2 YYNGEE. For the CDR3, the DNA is TGTGCCAGCAGCGTAGACTCAGGTAGAGGGGAGACCCAGTACTTC. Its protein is CASSVDSGRGETQYF.

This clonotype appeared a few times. The CDR3: CASSQDGDIPNTIYF. CDR3 in DNA: TGCGCCAGCAGCCAAGATGGAGACATACCAAACACCATATATTTT. The rearrangement uses TRBV4-3 and TRBJ1-3; D is unclear. The CDR3 has 15 amino acids. The V end lost 0 bases, the J end lost 6 bases, and 12 bases lay between the germline ends. Germline CDR1 is LGHNA and CDR2 is YSLEER.

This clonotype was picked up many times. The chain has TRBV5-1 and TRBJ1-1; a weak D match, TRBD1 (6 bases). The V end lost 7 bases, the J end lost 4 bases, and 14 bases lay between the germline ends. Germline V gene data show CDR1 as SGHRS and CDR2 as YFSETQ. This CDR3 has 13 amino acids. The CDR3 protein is CASGTGFTTEAFF. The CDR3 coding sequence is TGCGCCAGCGGAACAGGGTTCACCACTGAAGCTTTCTTT.

The CDR3 is CASSSENTDTQYF. The CDR3 nucleotides read TGTGCCAGCAGCTCCGAGAACACAGATACGCAGTATTTT. The chain carries TRBV7-2 and TRBJ2-3; D unclear. V lost 4 bases, J lost 2 bases, and 7 bases lay in between. The CDR3 spans 13 residues. Germline CDR1 reads SGHTA; CDR2 reads FQGNSA.

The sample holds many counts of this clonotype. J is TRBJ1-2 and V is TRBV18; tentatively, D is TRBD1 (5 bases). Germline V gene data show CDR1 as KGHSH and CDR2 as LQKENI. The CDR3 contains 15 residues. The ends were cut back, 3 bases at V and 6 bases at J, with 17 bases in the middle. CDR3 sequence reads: CASSPVAQAGDGYTF. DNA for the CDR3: TGTGCCAGCTCACCCGTCGCTCAGGCGGGGGATGGCTACACCTTC.

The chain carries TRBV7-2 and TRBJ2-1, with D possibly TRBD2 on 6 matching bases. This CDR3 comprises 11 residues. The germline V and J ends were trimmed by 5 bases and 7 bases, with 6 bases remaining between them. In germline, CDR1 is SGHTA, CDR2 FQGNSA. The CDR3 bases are TGTGCCAGCAGCGCGGGGAATGAGCAGTTCTTC. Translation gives CASSAGNEQFF.

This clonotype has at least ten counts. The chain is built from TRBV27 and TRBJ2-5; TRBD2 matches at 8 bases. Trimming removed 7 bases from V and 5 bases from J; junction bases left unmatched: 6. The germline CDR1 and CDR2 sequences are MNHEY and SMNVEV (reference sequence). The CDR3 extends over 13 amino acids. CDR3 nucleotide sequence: TGTGCCAGCAAAGCCGGGGGGGCTGAGACCCAGTACTTC. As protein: CASKAGGAETQYF.

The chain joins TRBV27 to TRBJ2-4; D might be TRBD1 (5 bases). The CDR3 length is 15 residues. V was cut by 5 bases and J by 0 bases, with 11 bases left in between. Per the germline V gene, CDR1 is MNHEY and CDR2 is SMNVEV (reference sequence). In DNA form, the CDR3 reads TGTGCCAGCAGTCCGATGGACAAAGCCAAAAACATTCAGTACTTC. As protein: CASSPMDKAKNIQYF.

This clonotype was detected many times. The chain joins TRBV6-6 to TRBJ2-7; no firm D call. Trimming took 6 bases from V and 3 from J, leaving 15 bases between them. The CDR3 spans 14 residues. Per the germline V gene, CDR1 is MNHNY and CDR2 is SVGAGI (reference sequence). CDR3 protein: CASSNGQNLYEQYF. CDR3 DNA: TGTGCCAGCAGCAACGGGCAGAACCTCTACGAGCAGTACTTC.

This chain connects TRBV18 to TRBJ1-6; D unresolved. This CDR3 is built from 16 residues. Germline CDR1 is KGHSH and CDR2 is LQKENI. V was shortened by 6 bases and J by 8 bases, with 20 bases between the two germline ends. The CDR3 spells CASSPTGRAADSPLHF. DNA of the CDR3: TGTGCCAGCTCGCCGACGGGGAGGGCGGCAGATTCACCCCTCCACTTT. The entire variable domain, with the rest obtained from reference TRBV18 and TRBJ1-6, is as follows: NAGVMQNPRHLVRRRGQEARLRCSPMKGHSHVYWYRQLPEEGLKFMVYLQKENIIDESGMPKERFSAEFPKEGPSILRIQQVVRGDSAAYFCASSPTGRAADSPLHFGNGTRLTVT.

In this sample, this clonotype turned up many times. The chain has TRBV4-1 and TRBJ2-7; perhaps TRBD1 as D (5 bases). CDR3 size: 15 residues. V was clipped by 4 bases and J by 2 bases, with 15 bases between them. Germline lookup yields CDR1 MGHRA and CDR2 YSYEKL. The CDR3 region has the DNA TGCGCCAGCAGCCCCTCAGGGCATACTCCCTACGAGCAGTACTTC. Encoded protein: CASSPSGHTPYEQYF.

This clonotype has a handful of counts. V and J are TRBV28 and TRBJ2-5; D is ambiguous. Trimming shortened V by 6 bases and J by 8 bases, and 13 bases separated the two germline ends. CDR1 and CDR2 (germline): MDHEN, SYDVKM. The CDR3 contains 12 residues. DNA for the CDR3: TGTGCCAGCAGCCTCGTCTGGGGTACCCAGTACTTC. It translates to CASSLVWGTQYF.

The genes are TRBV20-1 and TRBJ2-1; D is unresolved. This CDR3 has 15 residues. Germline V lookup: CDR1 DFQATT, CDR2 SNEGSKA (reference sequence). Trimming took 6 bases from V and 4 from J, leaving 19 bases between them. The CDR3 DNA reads TGCAGTGCCCCGAAGGACCGTCGCCCTTACAATGAGCAGTTCTTC. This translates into CSAPKDRRPYNEQFF.